This TCR beta chain was obtained from a study of early T cells in non-severe SARS-CoV-2 infection (dated by TCRdb to the early 2020s). Context from the whole study: Because TCR sequencing was done on bulk RNA from unsorted whole blood, the alpha and beta chains could not be paired. Findings and caveats that apply to the study as a whole: VDJdb matching was skewed toward anti-spike CD8 responses, so virus-specific expansions were likely underestimated and private and CD4 specificities were missed.

Set within a cohort of healthcare workers in London, UK, this nested case-control study involved weekly PCR testing of nasopharyngeal swabs along with blood sampling. Healthcare workers were recruited during the week of the UK lockdown, between 23 and 31 March 2020, and followed weekly for up to about 16 weeks. Measured from the cysteine to the phenylalanine, the CDR3 is 16 residues long. The kept DNA is CDR3 alone, 48 bases in frame from the first base. Ends trimmed: V by 5 bases, J by 3 bases; bases unmatched to a gene: 3. In the germline V gene (reference sequence), CDR1 corresponds to LGHDT and CDR2 to YNNKEL. Worth noting for this clonotype: Its antigen remains unidentified. No quality values exist for individual bases; no much larger clone is one base distant.

Libraries came from 5' RACE. The run used a NextSeq 500. In the TCR library protocol, unique molecular identifiers were attached to individual cDNA molecules to correct for PCR bias and sequencing error. Sequencing covered both TCR alpha and beta chains, and within each sample the abundances of alpha and beta sequences were tightly co-correlated. The paper's data handling went like this. V gene, J gene and CDR3 annotation of TCR sequences was performed with Decombinator V4. TCRs were defined as expanded if a significant change between any two time points was detected under a Poisson model with p below 0.0001. TCR abundances were normalised to the total number of TCRs sequenced per sample and were expressed as counts per million. MAIT TCRs were defined by TRAV1-2 paired with TRAJ12, TRAJ20 or TRAJ33, and iNKT TCRs by TRAV10 paired with TRAJ18. A search of VDJdb, accessed on 1 November 2021, was run for TCRs annotated to CMV, EBV and SARS-CoV-2, with TCRs annotated for multiple antigens excluded. TCRdb handled the public reads itself, with Q25 trimming in fastp and clone calling in MiXCR, and kept productive beta chains. Merged by CDR3 protein, the rows form single entries marked with the most common genes and DNA. The V and J calls here are based on TCRdb, not the publication. Within this sample are about 110,000 distinct CDR3 sequences, with approximately 12% of them counted one time only. Clones ranked in the top ten supply about 8.1% of the sample.

This clonotype was obtained from an adult who was a healthcare worker with PCR-confirmed SARS-CoV-2 infection or an uninfected control (not recorded which). Sequencing input: whole blood. The sequence links TRBV3-1 to TRBJ2-2, with 13 bases aligning to TRBD2. CDR3 reads: CASSSTSGRYTGELFF. The DNA sequence reads TGTGCCAGCAGCTCGACTAGCGGGAGGTACACCGGGGAGCTGTTTTTT.